This T cell receptor beta chain came from a study of vaccination and CD4 T cells after COVID-19. Study details: Following dose two, a median about 70 days (range 14 to 241) passed before post-vaccine samples were taken.

Cultured CD4+ T cell DNA was sequenced using the Oncomine TCR Beta short-read assay. MiXCR was run by TCRdb on the PCR reads, yielding one entry per CDR3 protein. The repertoire consists of about 13,000 distinct CDR3 sequences, with 44% occurring once and the leading ten covering about 12%. With respect to this clonotype: Antigen unknown.

Treatment here: roughly 10-day PBMC culture with coronavirus spike peptide pools or control peptides (ViraFEST assay). First, ViraFEST expanded antigen-specific T cells with peptide pools, and next it sequenced the TCRs. Culture of approximately 2.1 million PBMCs per well took place with 10 IU/ml IL-2 and roughly 10 ug/ml peptide pools. This CDR3 region has 14 residues. The J segment lost 3 bases and the V segment lost 5 bases, leaving 2 bases of the junction unmatched. CDR1 is SGHTA and CDR2 is FQGTGA in the germline V gene. The chain joins TRBV7-3 to TRBJ1-2; 11 bases match TRBD1. Sequencing was done on a sample of CD4+ T cells from blood, cultured in vitro. This TCR derives from a human donor who had recovered from COVID-19. CDR3 bases: TGTGCCAGCAGCCCGGACAGGGGGCACTATGGCTACACCTTC. Its protein product is CASSPDRGHYGYTF.